The subject of this entry is one T cell receptor beta chain. Its antigen remains undetermined. The record has no base qualities; no much larger clone is one base away. This entry comes from a study of T cell responses to AZD1222 COVID-19 vaccine (dated by TCRdb to the early 2020s). The study in broad terms: A total of 233 trial participants underwent TCR sequencing, of whom some 210 received two doses of AZD1222 and 26 received two doses of the MenACWY control vaccine. Trial participants were enrolled by age into subgroups of 18-55, 56-69 and 70-plus years, and around 150, 28 and 57 TCR-sequenced participants, respectively, were included in these subgroups. Summary of the overall study and its limitations: Epitopes outside the regions mutated in the B.1.351 and B.1.1.7 variants were reportedly recognized by nearly half of the unique spike-specific TCRs. Vaccine-associated CD4 TCRs spanned the whole spike protein, with dominant responses in regions 160-218 and 743-854. Spike-specific TCR breadth and depth rose significantly after two AZD1222 doses compared with day 0 and with MenACWY recipients. In the small 56-69-year group, the increase in depth fell short of significance, most likely because of low power. Participants were mostly white British and included more females than males, and it was suggested by the authors that clonal diversity may have been underestimated. Because no day 14 peak-response samples were available, repertoires were characterized only after the peak T cell response. Conclusions about previously exposed vaccinees are limited, since just 5 to 7 AZD1222 recipients were seropositive for SARS-CoV-2 at baseline.

Counted from cysteine to phenylalanine, this CDR3 has 14 amino acids. This entry keeps only the CDR3 DNA: 42 bases, framed from base 1. From a lookup of the germline V gene, CDR1 and CDR2 are SGHDT and YYEEEE. Cut back by 2 bases and 4 bases, the V and J ends lie 10 bases apart. In light of the paper, this sample's time point label describes: about 28 days (+/-7) after the second vaccine dose. Because spike-specific TCR depth and breadth did not differ between the two schedules, AZD1222 recipients who got a second dose at roughly 4 weeks were pooled with those who got a second dose at roughly 12 weeks. Vaccinee samples came from UK trials COV001 and COV002, including a single-blind randomized controlled phase 2/3 trial of AZD1222 (ChAdOx1 nCoV-19) in healthy adults. For TCRbeta chain sequencing, PBMC samples from trial participants were taken at day 0 and at day 28 after the second dose. The CDR3 regions of human TCRbeta chains were subjected to immunosequencing. Per the source publication's procedure: Repertoire TCRs were checked for matches against a reference library of SARS-CoV-2-specific TCRs that had been generated using the MIRA antigen-specificity platform. Breadth was defined as the fraction of unique TCRs that were SARS-CoV-2-associated, and depth was defined as the fraction of total T cells that were SARS-CoV-2-associated. Each spike-specific TCR was assigned to its reactive spike region and to a CD4 or CD8 class using the MIRA data. Log10-transformed breadth and depth values were compared by one-way ANOVA with Sidak's multiple comparisons tests. TCRdb limited this immuneACCESS table to in-frame rearrangements with V and J called. A share of clones is missing; checked studies link under half to unresolved V genes, and the rest is unexplained. V and J calls and clone size come straight from that table; D and trimming were deduced from the DNA. Recorded for this sample are approximately 120,000 clones; nearly 90% of them occurred a single time. Clones ranked in the top ten supply 4.5% to 7% of the sample.

The receptor was derived from an adult who received the AZD1222 COVID-19 vaccine. The sample here was peripheral blood, taken 28 days after the second AZD1222 dose. Recombination linked TRBV5-6 to TRBJ1-5; no D gene call is confident. The sequence in DNA is TGTGCCAGCAGCTTCTGGGGTGATAATCAGCCCCAGCATTTT. Its translation is CASSFWGDNQPQHF. With the portions outside the CDR3 filled from the reference TRBV5-6 and TRBJ1-5 genes, the complete variable region becomes DAGVTQSPTHLIKTRGQQVTLRCSPKSGHDTVSWYQQALGQGPQFIFQYYEEEERQRGNFPDRFSGHQFPNYSSELNVNALLLGDSALYLCASSFWGDNQPQHFGDGTRLSIL.